Listed here are 4 T cell receptor beta chains from one sample, sequenced in a study of T-cell memory formation after mild COVID-19. TCRdb reanalysed the 5' RACE reads using MiXCR and keeps one entry per CDR3 protein. The sample yields approximately 340,000 distinct CDR3 sequences, around 13% seen once. The sample taken for sequencing was PBMCs or a T cell subset sorted from them (not recorded which). The source of these receptors is a man younger than 35 who had mild COVID-19 (a few samples of this study predate the infection). Cell type and time point are not known.

This clonotype has at least ten counts. This CDR3 reads CASSRSLQETQYF. CDR3 sequence (DNA): TGTGCCAGCTCACGGAGCCTACAAGAGACCCAGTACTTC. This chain links TRBV18 with TRBJ2-5; D gene uncertain. The CDR3 runs to 13 residues. Germline values: CDR1 KGHSH, CDR2 LQKENI. V lost 4 bases to trimming and J lost 2 bases, with 8 bases between them.

This chain uses TRBV12-3 or TRBV12-4 with TRBJ2-3; 7 nucleotides agree with TRBD1. The length of the CDR3 is 13 residues. The V segment lost 6 bases and the J segment 4 bases; nucleotides outside the gene matches: 4. The CDR3 loop is CASRQGWADTQYF. CDR3 coding DNA: TGTGCCAGCAGACAGGGGTGGGCAGATACGCAGTATTTT.

This clonotype came up many times. J is TRBJ2-1 and V is TRBV7-2; D might be TRBD2 (5 bases). The CDR3 totals 13 residues. V was clipped by 5 bases and J by 4 bases, with 9 bases between them. In germline, CDR1 is SGHTA, CDR2 FQGNSA. The CDR3 DNA sequence: TGTGCCAGCAGCGACACGGGGTACAATGAGCAGTTCTTC. It specifies CASSDTGYNEQFF.

This clonotype was seen more than once but under ten times. The genes are TRBV29-1 and TRBJ2-7; no reliable D call. The V and J ends lost 4 bases and 1 base respectively, with 11 bases between them. The CDR3 sequence is 13 residues long. CDR1 SQVTM and CDR2 ANQGSEA come from the germline V gene. The CDR3 bases are TGCAGCGTTGTAGGAACTGGTTCCTACGAGCAGTACTTC. Amino acids: CSVVGTGSYEQYF.